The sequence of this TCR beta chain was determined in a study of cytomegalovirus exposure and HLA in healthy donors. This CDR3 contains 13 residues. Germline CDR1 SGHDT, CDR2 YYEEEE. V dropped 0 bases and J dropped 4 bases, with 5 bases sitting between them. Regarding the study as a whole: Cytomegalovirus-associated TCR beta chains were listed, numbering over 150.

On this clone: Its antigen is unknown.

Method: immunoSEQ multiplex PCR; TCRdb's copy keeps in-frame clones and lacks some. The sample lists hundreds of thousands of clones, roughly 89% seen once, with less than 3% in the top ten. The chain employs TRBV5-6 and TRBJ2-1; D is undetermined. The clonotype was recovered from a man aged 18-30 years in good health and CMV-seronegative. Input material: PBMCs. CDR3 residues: CASSLDTYNEQFF. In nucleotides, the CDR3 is TGTGCCAGCAGCTTGGACACGTACAATGAGCAGTTCTTC.